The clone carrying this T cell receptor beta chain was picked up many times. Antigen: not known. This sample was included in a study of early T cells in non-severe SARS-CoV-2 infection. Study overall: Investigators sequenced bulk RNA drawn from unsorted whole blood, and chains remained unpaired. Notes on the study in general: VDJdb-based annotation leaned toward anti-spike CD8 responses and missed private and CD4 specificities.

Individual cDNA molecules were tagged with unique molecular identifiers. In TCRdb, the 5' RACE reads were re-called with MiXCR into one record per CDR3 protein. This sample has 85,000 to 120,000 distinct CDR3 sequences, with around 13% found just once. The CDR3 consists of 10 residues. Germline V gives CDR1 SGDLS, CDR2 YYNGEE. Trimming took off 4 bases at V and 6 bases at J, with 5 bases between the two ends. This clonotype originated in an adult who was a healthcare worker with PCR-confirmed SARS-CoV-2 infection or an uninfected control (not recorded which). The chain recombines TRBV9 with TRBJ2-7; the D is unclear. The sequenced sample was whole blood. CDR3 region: CASSPSEQYF. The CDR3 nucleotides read TGTGCCAGCAGCCCTAGCGAGCAGTACTTC. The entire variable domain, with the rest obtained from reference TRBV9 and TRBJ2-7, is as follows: DSGVTQTPKHLITATGQRVTLRCSPRSGDLSVYWYQQSLDQGLQFLIQYYNGEERAKGNILERFSAQQFPDLHSELNLSSLELGDSALYFCASSPSEQYFGPGTRLTVT.